This T cell receptor beta chain is drawn from a study of response to subunit inactivated influenza vaccine. Germline CDR1 is MGHDK and CDR2 is SYGVNS. The CDR3 loop spans 13 amino acids. V was clipped by 6 bases and J by 0 bases, with 8 bases between them. This clonotype appeared a few times. Its antigen is undetermined. Points from the study as a whole: The authors suggested that few new T cells are recruited per seasonal influenza vaccination.

One entry per CDR3 protein, called by TCRdb with MiXCR from the RT-PCR reads. The sample has roughly 500,000 distinct CDR3 sequences; roughly 25% are singletons. Another study also made use of these data, one on T cells expressing NK-cell markers. That work contributes: UMI-tagged 5'RACE template switching yielded the TCR beta cDNA. Cells sorted as CD3+CD56+NKG2C+, CD3+CD56+NKG2C- and CD3+CD56-NKG2C+ T cells supplied the TCR beta repertoires. Seven HCMV-seropositive donors and one seronegative donor made up the eight sequenced donors. Whether expanded NKG2C+ T cell clones were HCMV specific stayed uncertain.

The material sequenced was CD4+ T cells sorted from PBMCs, taken 11 to 12 days after vaccination. The chain uses TRBV25-1 and TRBJ1-1, with D unclear. The source of this sequence is a man aged 50-60 years who received an inactivated influenza vaccine. For the CDR3, the DNA is TGTGCCAGCAGGTGGAGTATGAACACTGAAGCTTTCTTT. It translates to CASRWSMNTEAFF.